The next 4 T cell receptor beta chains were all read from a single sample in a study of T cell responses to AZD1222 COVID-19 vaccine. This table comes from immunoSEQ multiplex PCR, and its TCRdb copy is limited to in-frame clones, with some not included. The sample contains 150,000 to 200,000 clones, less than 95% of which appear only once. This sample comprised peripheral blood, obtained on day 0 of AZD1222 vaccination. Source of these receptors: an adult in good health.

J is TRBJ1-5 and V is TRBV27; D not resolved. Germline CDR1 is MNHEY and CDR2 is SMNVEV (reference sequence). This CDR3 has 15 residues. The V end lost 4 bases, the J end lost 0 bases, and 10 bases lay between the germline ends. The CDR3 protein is CASSSLRNSNQPQHF. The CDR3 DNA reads TGTGCCAGCAGTTCTTTGCGGAATAGCAATCAGCCCCAGCATTTT.

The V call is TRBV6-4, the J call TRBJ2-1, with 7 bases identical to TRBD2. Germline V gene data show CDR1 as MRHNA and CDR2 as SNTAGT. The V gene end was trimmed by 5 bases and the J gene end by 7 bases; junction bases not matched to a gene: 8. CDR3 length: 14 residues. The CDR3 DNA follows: TGTGCCAGCAGTTGGGCGGGAGCCAGTAATGAGCAGTTCTTC. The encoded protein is CASSWAGASNEQFF.

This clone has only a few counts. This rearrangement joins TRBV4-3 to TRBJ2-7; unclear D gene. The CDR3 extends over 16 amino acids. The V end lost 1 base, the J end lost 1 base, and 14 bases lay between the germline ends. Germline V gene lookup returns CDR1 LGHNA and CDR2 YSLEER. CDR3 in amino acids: CASSQGVAAPSYEQYF. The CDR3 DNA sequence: TGCGCCAGCAGCCAAGGGGTGGCGGCGCCGTCCTACGAGCAGTACTTC.

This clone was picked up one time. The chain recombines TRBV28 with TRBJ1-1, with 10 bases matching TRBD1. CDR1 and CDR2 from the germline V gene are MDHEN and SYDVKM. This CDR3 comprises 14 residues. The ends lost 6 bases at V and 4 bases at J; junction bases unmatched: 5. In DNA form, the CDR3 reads TGTGCCAGCAGGAGGACAGGGGGAGGCACTGAAGCTTTCTTT. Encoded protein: CASRRTGGGTEAFF.